Shown below are 8 T cell receptor beta chains from a single sample sequenced in a study of OX40 agonist ivuxolimab in advanced cancers. Repertoires were generated with immunoSEQ multiplex PCR, while TCRdb's copy carries only in-frame clones and drops some. Of around 75,000 clones listed, just under 90% were seen once; the top ten hold approximately 2.3%. The sequences come from CD4+ or CD8+ T cells sorted from blood, collected in a trial of the OX40 agonist ivuxolimab. The receptors were gathered from an adult with an advanced solid tumor such as melanoma, head and neck, liver or kidney cancer.

This chain joins TRBV11-2 and TRBJ1-2, with a possible D match to TRBD1 (5 bases). The CDR3 has 13 amino acids. The germline V gene has CDR1 SGHAT and CDR2 FQNNGV. The V end was cut by 5 bases, the J end by 2 bases, with 9 bases between. The CDR3 coding sequence is TGTGCCAGCAGCCTTTCAGGGAACTATGGCTACACCTTC. Encoded protein: CASSLSGNYGYTF. The variable domain in full, with the rest retrieved from reference TRBV11-2 and TRBJ1-2, is EAGVAQSPRYKIIEKRQSVAFWCNPISGHATLYWYQQILGQGPKLLIQFQNNGVVDDSQLPKDRFSAERLKGVDSTLKIQPAKLEDSAVYLCASSLSGNYGYTFGSGTRLTVV.

This clone was picked up one time. The chain has TRBV5-1 and TRBJ2-5, with D tentatively TRBD2 (5 bases). Germline V CDR1 and CDR2: SGHRS, YFSETQ. The V gene lost 7 bases and the J gene lost 2 bases, with 12 bases spanning the gap. The CDR3 is made up of 13 amino acids. Written as DNA, the CDR3 is TGCGCCAGCCAAACGGGGATGCAAGAGACCCAGTACTTC. Its translation is CASQTGMQETQYF. The whole variable domain, filled in from reference TRBV5-1 and TRBJ2-5, reads KAGVTQTPRYLIKTRGQQVTLSCSPISGHRSVSWYQQTPGQGLQFLFEYFSETQRNKGNFPGRFSGRQFSNSRSEMNVSTLELGDSALYLCASQTGMQETQYFGPGTRLLVL.

The CDR3 DNA follows: TGCGCCAGCAGCTTGCCTACTGTGGCAGCGAGTACTGCCGGGGAGCTGTTTTTT. Protein: CASSLPTVAASTAGELFF. The chain is built from TRBV5-1 and TRBJ2-2; D is unclear. In germline, CDR1 is SGHRS, CDR2 YFSETQ. The length of the CDR3 is 18 residues. With 1 base removed from V and 6 bases from J, the gap between germline ends came to 22 bases.

The rearrangement uses TRBV28 and TRBJ2-6; no definite D call. The V and J ends lost 1 base and 0 bases respectively, with 4 bases between them. CDR3 size: 15 residues. The germline V gene encodes CDR1 MDHEN and CDR2 SYDVKM. The CDR3 reads CASSLSLSGANVLTF. Written as DNA, the CDR3 is TGTGCCAGCAGTTTATCGCTCTCTGGGGCCAACGTCCTGACTTTC. Variable domain in full (rest from reference TRBV28 and TRBJ2-6): DVKVTQSSRYLVKRTGEKVFLECVQDMDHENMFWYRQDPGLGLRLIYFSYDVKMKEKGDIPEGYSVSREKKERFSLILESASTNQTSMYLCASSLSLSGANVLTFGAGSRLTVL.

The chain couples TRBV5-1 to TRBJ2-7, with D possibly TRBD1 on 6 matching bases. The CDR3 is made up of 14 amino acids. V was clipped by 0 bases and J by 2 bases, with 9 bases between them. The germline CDR1 and CDR2 sequences are SGHRS and YFSETQ. CDR3 sequence (DNA): TGCGCCAGCAGCTTGGAACAGGGAGCCTACGAGCAGTACTTC. Encoded protein: CASSLEQGAYEQYF.

This clone was seen a handful of times. The rearrangement joins TRBV30 to TRBJ1-2; 7 nucleotides align to TRBD1. The junction had 7 bases not matched to a gene; V was cut back by 0 bases and J by 6 bases. The CDR3 loop spans 14 amino acids. Per the germline V gene, CDR1 is GTSNPN and CDR2 is SVGIG (reference sequence). The CDR3 DNA follows: TGTGCCTGGAGTGTAGAGGGACAGTGGAATGGCTACACCTTC. Protein: CAWSVEGQWNGYTF.

V and J are TRBV15 and TRBJ1-5, with 9 positions matching TRBD1. Germline V lookup: CDR1 LNHNV, CDR2 YYDKDF (reference sequence). This CDR3 is 21 amino acids long. With 0 bases clipped from V and 0 bases from J, the junction kept 15 bases outside the gene matches. The DNA of the CDR3 is TGTGCCACCAGCAGAGATTCGGGACAGGGAATGGGTCGGGGTAGCAATCAGCCCCAGCATTTT. Translation gives CATSRDSGQGMGRGSNQPQHF.

The chain employs TRBV20-1 and TRBJ2-5; TRBD1 aligns across 9 bases. CDR3 length: 11 residues. Trimming took 6 bases from V and 5 from J; bases not matched to a gene: 1. Looked up from germline, CDR1 is DFQATT and CDR2 is SNEGSKA (reference sequence). CDR3 nucleotide sequence: TGCAGTGCGGACAGGGGTGAGACCCAGTACTTC. It is translated as CSADRGETQYF.